This TCR beta chain originates from a study of blood T cell repertoires in COVID-19. Study background: Whether acute or convalescent, the COVID-19 samples came from the United States, Italy and Spain. PBMCs, B-cell-depleted T cells, or T cells provided the cDNA or gDNA that made up the material.

Trimming cost V 2 bases and J 3 bases, with 9 bases left between them. Germline V CDR1 and CDR2: LGHNA, YNFKEQ. The CDR3 spans 14 residues. Seattle participants joined during active infection and were tracked over time. Study processing details: Amplification with reference gene primers provided the estimates of nucleated cell counts. The method was immunoSEQ multiplex PCR; TCRdb's version includes in-frame clones alone and lacks a portion of them. V and J calls and clone size follow that table, whereas D and trimming were derived from the DNA. Altogether 310,000 or so clones are present, roughly 87% being singletons, with the ten largest covering around 8.9%.

The clonotype comes from a man aged 25-45 years with COVID-19, enrolled during active disease. Input material: peripheral blood. The chain uses TRBV4-2 and TRBJ2-3, with D maybe TRBD2 (6 bases). The CDR3 sequence: CASSQKGRTDTQYF. The CDR3 nucleotides are TGTGCCAGCAGCCAAAAGGGGAGGACAGATACGCAGTATTTT.